This TCR beta chain is from a study of PD-L1 blockade in urothelial cancer. PCRs each included synthetic TCR analog templates spiked in. TCRdb keeps only in-frame clones here, not all; method: immunoSEQ multiplex PCR. The sample records 55,000 to 70,000 clones, about 82% being singletons. V was pared by 7 bases and J by 6 bases, with 7 bases between. The CDR3 contains 10 residues. Germline CDR1 SGHDT, CDR2 YYEEEE. The sample here was PBMCs, taken around atezolizumab (anti-PD-L1) treatment. This sequence was found in a middle-aged man with urothelial cancer. The chain recombines TRBV5-6 with TRBJ1-2, with a tentative D call TRBD1 (5 bases). The CDR3 DNA reads TGTGCCAGCGTCAGGGATGGCTACACCTTC. Protein sequence: CASVRDGYTF.